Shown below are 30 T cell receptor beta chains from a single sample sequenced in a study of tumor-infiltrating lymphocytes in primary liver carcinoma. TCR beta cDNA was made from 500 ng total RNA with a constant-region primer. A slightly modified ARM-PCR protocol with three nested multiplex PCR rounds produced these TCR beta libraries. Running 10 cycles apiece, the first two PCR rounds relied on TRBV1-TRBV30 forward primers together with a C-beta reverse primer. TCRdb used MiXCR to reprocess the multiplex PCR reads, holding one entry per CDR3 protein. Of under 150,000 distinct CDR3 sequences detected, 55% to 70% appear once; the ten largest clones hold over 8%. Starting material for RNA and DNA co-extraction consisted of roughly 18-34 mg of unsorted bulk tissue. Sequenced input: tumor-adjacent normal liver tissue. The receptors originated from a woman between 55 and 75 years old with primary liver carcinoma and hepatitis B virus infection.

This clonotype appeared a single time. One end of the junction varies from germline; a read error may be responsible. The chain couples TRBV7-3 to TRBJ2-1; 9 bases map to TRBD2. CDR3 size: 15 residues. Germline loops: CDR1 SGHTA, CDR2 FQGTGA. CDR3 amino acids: CTSSPMGGRGFEQFF. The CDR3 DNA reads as TGTACCAGCAGCCCCATGGGCGGGAGGGGATTTGAGCAGTTCTTC.

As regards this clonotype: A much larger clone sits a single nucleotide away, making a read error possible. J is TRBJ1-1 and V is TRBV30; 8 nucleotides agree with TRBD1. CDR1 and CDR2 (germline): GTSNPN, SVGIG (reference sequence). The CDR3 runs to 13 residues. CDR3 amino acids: CPWSRTGYTEAFF. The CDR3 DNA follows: TGTCCCTGGAGTCGGACAGGGTACACTGAAGCTTTCTTT. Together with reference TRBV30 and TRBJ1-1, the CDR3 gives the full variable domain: SQTIHQWPATLVQPVGSPLSLECTVEGTSNPNLYWYRQAAGRGLQLLFYSVGIGQISSEVPQNLSASRPQDRQFILSSKKLLLSDSGFYLCPWSRTGYTEAFFGQGTRLTVV.

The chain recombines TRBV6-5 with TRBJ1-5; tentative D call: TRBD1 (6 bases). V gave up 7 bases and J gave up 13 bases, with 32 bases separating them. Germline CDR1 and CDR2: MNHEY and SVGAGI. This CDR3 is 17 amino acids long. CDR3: CASTKAITGPRNQTQHF. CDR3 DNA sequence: TGTGCCAGCACCAAAGCCATTACAGGGCCGCGGAATCAGACACAGCATTTT.

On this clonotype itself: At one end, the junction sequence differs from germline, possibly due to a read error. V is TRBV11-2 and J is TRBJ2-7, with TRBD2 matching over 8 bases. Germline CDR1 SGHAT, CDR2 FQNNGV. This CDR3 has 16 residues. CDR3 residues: CAISYGGRTSESEQYF. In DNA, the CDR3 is TGTGCCATCAGCTACGGCGGGAGGACCTCGGAAAGCGAACAGTACTTC. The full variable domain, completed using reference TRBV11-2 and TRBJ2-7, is EAGVAQSPRYKIIEKRQSVAFWCNPISGHATLYWYQQILGQGPKLLIQFQNNGVVDDSQLPKDRFSAERLKGVDSTLKIQPAKLEDSAVYLCAISYGGRTSESEQYFGPGTRLTVT.

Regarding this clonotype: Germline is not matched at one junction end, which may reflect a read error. The CDR3: CASTQQGWSEAFF. CDR3 in DNA: TGTGCAAGCACCCAACAGGGTTGGTCTGAAGCTTTCTTT. The rearrangement joins TRBV5-6 to TRBJ1-1; D perhaps matches TRBD1 (6 bases). This CDR3 is built from 13 residues. Germline CDR1 and CDR2: SGHDT and YYEEEE.

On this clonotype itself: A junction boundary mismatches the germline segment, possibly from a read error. CDR3 DNA: TGTGCCAGCAGTACCCGGGATAGCGGAAACACCATGTATTTT. It codes for CASSTRDSGNTMYF. The chain links TRBV6-6 to TRBJ1-3; no clear D. CDR1 and CDR2 from the germline V gene are MNHNY and SVGAGI (reference sequence). The CDR3 extends over 14 amino acids.

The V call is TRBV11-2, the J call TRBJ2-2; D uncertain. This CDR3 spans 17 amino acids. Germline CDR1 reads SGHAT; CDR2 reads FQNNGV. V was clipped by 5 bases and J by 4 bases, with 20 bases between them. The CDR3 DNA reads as TGTGCCAGCAGCCGTCAAGAGTGGTTAGTAGTCACCGGGGAGCTGTTTTTT. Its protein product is CASSRQEWLVVTGELFF.

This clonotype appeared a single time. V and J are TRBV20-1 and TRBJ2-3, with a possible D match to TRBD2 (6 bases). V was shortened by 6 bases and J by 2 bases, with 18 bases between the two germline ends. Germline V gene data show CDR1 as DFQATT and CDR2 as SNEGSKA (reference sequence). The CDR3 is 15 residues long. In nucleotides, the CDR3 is TGCAGTGCCTTCCTAGAGGGAGGTTCCACAGATACGCAGTATTTT. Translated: CSAFLEGGSTDTQYF.

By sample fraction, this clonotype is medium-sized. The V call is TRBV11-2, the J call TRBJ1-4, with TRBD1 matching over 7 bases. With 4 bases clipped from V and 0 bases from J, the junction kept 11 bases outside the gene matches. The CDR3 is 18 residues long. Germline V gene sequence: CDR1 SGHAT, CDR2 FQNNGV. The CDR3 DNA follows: TGTGCCAGCAGCTCGACAGGGACCACTCGAGCAACTAATGAAAAACTGTTTTTT. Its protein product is CASSSTGTTRATNEKLFF.

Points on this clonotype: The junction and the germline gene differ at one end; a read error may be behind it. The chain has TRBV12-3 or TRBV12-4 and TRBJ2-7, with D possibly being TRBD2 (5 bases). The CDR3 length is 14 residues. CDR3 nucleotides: TGCGCCAGCAAATCTAGCCTCCCCCCCTACGAGCAGTACTTC. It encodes CASKSSLPPYEQYF.

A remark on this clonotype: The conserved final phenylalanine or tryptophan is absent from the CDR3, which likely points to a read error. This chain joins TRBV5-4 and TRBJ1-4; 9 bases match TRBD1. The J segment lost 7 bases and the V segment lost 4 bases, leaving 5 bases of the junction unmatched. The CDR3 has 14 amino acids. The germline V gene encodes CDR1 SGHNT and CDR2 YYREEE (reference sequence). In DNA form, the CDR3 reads TGTGCCAGCAGCCCGGGGACAGGGAGTGAAAAACTGTTTCTT. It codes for CASSPGTGSEKLFL.

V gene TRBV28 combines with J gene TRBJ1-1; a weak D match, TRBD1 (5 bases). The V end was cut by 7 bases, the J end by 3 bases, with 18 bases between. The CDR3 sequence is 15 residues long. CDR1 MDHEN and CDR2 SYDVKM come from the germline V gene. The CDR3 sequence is CASTSGVAGDTEAFF. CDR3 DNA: TGTGCCAGCACCTCGGGGGTGGCTGGGGACACTGAAGCTTTCTTT.

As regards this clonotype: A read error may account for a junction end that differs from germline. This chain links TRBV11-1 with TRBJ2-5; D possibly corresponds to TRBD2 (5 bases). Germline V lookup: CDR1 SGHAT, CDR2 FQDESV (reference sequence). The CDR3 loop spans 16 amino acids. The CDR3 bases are TGTGCCAGCAGCTTAGCATTGTACGCCTCACTAGAGACCCAGTGCTTC. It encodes CASSLALYASLETQCF.

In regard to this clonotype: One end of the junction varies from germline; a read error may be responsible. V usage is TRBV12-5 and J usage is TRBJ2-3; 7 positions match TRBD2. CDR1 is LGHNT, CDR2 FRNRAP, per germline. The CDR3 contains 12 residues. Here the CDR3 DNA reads TGTGAATCAGCGGGGATCACAGATACGCAGTGTTTT. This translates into CESAGITDTQCF.

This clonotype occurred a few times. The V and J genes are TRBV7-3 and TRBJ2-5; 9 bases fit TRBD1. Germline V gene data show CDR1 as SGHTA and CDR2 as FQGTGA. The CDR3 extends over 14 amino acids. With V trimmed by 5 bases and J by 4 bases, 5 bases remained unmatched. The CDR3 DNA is TGTGCCAGCAGCCCTGCGGGACAGGGAGAGACCCAGTACTTC. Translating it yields CASSPAGQGETQYF.

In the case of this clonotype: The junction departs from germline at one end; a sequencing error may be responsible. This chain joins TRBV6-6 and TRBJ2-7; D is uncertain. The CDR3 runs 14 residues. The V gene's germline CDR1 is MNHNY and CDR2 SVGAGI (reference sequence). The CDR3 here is CVSSINQVNYEQYF. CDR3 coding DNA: TGTGTCAGCAGTATCAACCAGGTGAACTACGAGCAGTACTTC.

This CDR3 reads CSVEPARGRHEAQYF. The CDR3 nucleotides are TGCAGCGTTGAACCGGCCAGGGGGCGGCACGAGGCCCAGTACTTC. This rearrangement joins TRBV29-1 to TRBJ2-5, with 8 bases fitting TRBD1. After removal of 2 bases from V and 9 bases from J, the junction contained 14 bases not matched to a gene. Germline CDR1 SQVTM, CDR2 ANQGSEA. The CDR3 extends over 15 amino acids.

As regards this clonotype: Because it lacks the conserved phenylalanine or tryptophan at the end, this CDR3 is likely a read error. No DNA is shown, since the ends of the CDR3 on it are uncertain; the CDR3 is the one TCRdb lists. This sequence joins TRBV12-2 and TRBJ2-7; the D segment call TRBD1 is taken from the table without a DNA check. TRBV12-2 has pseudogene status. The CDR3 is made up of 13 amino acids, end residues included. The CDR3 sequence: CASRHPGPYEQYL.

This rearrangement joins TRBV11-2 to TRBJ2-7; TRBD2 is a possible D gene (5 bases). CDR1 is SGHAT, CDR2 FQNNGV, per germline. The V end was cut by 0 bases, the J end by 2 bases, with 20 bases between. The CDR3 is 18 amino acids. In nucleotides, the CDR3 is TGTGCCAGCAGCTTAGATTGGGTCAATCTAGGGAGTCCCTACGAGCAGTACTTC. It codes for CASSLDWVNLGSPYEQYF.

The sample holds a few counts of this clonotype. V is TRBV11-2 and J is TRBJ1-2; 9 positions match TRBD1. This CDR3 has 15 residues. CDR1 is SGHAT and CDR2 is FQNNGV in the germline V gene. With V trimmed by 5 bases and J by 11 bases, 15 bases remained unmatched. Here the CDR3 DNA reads TGTGCCAGCAGCCCCCGGGACAGGGATGGATTTGGTTACACCTTC. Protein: CASSPRDRDGFGYTF.

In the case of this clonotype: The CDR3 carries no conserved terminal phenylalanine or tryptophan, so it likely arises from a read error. CDR3 DNA: TGTGCCAGCAGCTTGCGACTAGTACGGCAAGAGGTCCAGTACATC. Protein sequence: CASSLRLVRQEVQYI. V gene TRBV11-2 combines with J gene TRBJ2-5, with D perhaps TRBD2 (6 bases). Germline loops: CDR1 SGHAT, CDR2 FQNNGV. Trimming stripped 3 bases from V and 10 bases from J, with 21 bases between. The CDR3 length is 15 residues.

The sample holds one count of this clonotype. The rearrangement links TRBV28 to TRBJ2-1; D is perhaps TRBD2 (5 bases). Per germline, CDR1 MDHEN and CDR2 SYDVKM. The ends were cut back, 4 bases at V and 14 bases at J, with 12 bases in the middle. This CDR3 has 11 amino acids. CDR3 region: CASSSRGREFF. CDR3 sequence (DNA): TGTGCCAGCAGTTCCCGCGGGCGGGAGTTCTTC.

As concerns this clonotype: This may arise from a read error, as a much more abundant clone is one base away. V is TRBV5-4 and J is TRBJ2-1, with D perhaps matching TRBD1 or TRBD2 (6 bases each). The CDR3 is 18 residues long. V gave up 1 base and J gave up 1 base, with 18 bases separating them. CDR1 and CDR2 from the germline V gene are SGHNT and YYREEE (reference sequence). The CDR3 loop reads CASSLTPSRRGSYNEQFF. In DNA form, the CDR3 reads TGTGCCAGCAGCTTGACTCCTAGCAGGAGGGGGTCCTACAATGAGCAGTTCTTC. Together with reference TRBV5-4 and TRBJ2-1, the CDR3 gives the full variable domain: ETGVTQSPTHLIKTRGQQVTLRCSSQSGHNTVSWYQQALGQGPQFIFQYYREEENGRGNFPPRFSGLQFPNYSSELNVNALELDDSALYLCASSLTPSRRGSYNEQFFGPGTRLTVL.

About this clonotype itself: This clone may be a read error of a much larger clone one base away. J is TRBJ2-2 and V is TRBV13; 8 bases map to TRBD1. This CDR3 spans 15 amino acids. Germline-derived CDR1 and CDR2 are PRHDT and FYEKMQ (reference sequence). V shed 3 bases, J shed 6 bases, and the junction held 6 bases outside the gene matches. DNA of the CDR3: TGTGCCAGCAGCTTTGGACAGGGTGGGGCCGGGGAGCTGTTTTTT. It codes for CASSFGQGGAGELFF.

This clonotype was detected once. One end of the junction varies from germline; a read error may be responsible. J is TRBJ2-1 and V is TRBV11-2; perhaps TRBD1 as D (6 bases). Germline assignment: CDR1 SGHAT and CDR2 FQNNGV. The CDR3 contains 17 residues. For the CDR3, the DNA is TGTGTCAGCTGCATACGACCTGGACAGAGATTCTACAATGAGCAGTTCTTC. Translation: CVSCIRPGQRFYNEQFF. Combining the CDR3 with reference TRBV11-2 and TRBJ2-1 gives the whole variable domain EAGVAQSPRYKIIEKRQSVAFWCNPISGHATLYWYQQILGQGPKLLIQFQNNGVVDDSQLPKDRFSAERLKGVDSTLKIQPAKLEDSAVYLCVSCIRPGQRFYNEQFFGPGTRLTVL.

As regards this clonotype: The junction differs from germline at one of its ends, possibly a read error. CDR3 DNA sequence: TGTGTCAGCTCACAGCAAGAGACCCAGTACTTC. Protein: CVSSQQETQYF. The V and J genes are TRBV18 and TRBJ2-5; D is unclear. The CDR3 consists of 11 residues. Germline loops: CDR1 KGHSH, CDR2 LQKENI. Based on the CDR3 plus reference TRBV18 and TRBJ2-5, the full variable domain is NAGVMQNPRHLVRRRGQEARLRCSPMKGHSHVYWYRQLPEEGLKFMVYLQKENIIDESGMPKERFSAEFPKEGPSILRIQQVVRGDSAAYFCVSSQQETQYFGPGTRLLVL.

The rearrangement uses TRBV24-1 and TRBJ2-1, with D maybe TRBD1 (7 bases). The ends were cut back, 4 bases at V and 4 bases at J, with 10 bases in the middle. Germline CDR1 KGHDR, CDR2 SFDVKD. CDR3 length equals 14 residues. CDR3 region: CATSEGGQYNEQFF. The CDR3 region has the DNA TGTGCCACCAGTGAGGGGGGACAGTACAATGAGCAGTTCTTC.

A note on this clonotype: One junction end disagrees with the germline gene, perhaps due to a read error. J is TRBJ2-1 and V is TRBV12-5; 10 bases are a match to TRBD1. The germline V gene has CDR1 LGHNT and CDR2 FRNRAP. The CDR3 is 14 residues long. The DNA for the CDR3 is TGTGCTAGTCGTTTGATGGGACAGGGGTACGAGCAGTTCTTC. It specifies CASRLMGQGYEQFF.

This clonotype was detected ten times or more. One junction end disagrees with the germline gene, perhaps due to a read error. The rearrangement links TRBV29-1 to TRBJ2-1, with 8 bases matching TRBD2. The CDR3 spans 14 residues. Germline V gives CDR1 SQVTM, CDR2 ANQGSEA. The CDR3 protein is CSVEPSGSLNERFF. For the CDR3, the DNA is TGCAGCGTTGAGCCCAGCGGGAGTTTGAATGAGCGGTTCTTC.

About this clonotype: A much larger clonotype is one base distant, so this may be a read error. The CDR3 DNA reads as TGCCCCAGCAGCCCCGGGACTAGCGGGACCAATGAGCAGTTCTTC. Its translation is CPSSPGTSGTNEQFF. The rearrangement links TRBV5-1 to TRBJ2-1; 13 bases agree with TRBD2. The CDR3 sequence is 15 residues long. Germline CDR1 and CDR2: SGHRS and YFSETQ.